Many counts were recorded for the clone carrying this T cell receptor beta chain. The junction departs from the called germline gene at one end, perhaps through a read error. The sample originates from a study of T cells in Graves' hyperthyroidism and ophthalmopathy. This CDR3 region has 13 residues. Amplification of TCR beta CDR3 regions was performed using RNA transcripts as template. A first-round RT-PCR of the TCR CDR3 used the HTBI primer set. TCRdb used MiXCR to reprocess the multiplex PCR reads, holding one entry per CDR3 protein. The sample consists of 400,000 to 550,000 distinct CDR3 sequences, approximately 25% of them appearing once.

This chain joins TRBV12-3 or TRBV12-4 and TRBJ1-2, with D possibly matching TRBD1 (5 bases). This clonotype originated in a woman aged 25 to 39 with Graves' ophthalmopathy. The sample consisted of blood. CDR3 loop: CASSDTGEGGYAF. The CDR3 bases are TGTGCCAGCAGCGACACGGGGGAGGGTGGCTACGCCTTC.